The present entry profiles one T cell receptor (beta chain) with its context. The entry originates in a study of control samples from healthy donors and cancer patients. Germline V gives CDR1 MNHEY, CDR2 SVGEGT. The CDR3 contains 15 residues. Trimming left V 5 bases short and J 2 bases short, with 16 bases between. The repertoire was sequenced with immunoSEQ multiplex PCR; TCRdb's copy has only in-frame clones and lacks some. The sample includes some 140,000 clones, just under 95% of them seen just once. This clonotype originated in a man aged 55 to 70 with colorectal cancer. The gene calls are TRBV6-2 or TRBV6-3 and TRBJ2-7; a weak D match, TRBD2 (6 bases). The sample consisted of PBMCs. The CDR3 DNA reads as TGTGCCAGCAGTAACGGGGGAGCCGGTCCCTACGAGCAGTACTTC. It encodes CASSNGGAGPYEQYF.